Below, 29 T cell receptor beta chains from the same sample are listed, as sequenced in a study of blood T cell repertoires in COVID-19. Using immunoSEQ multiplex PCR, the repertoire was profiled, and TCRdb retains in-frame clones only, with some absent. Counted here are approximately 100,000 clones, about 91% occurring once; the ten biggest clones make up 5.2%. Sequencing used peripheral blood. All receptors come from an elderly woman with active COVID-19.

This chain uses TRBV21-1 with TRBJ1-5; no DNA check was done on the table's D call, TRBD1. TRBV21-1 is reported as a pseudogene. The CDR3 loop spans 19 amino acids. CDR3 protein: CASSITSWDRGLRNQPQHF. Here the CDR3 DNA reads TGTGCCAGCAGCATTACCTCTTGGGACAGGGGGCTTCGCAATCAGCCCCAGCATTTT.

V gene TRBV24-1 combines with J gene TRBJ2-1, with 11 bases fitting TRBD2. CDR1 is KGHDR and CDR2 is SFDVKD in the germline V gene. V shed 5 bases, J shed 3 bases, and the junction held 2 bases outside the gene matches. The CDR3 runs to 15 residues. The CDR3 loop is CATSVGLAGYNEQFF. The CDR3 DNA reads TGTGCCACCAGTGTCGGACTAGCGGGCTACAATGAGCAGTTCTTC.

V gene TRBV27 combines with J gene TRBJ2-1, with D perhaps matching TRBD2 (6 bases). V gave up 7 bases and J gave up 6 bases, with 19 bases separating them. This CDR3 spans 15 amino acids. The V gene's germline CDR1 is MNHEY and CDR2 SMNVEV (reference sequence). The CDR3 spells CASTNPGLLSNEQFF. For the CDR3, the DNA is TGTGCCAGCACCAACCCGGGACTGCTTTCCAATGAGCAGTTCTTC.

The rearrangement uses TRBV9 and TRBJ2-2, with D perhaps matching TRBD2 (5 bases). Trimming stripped 0 bases from V and 9 bases from J, with 15 bases between. The CDR3 sequence is 15 residues long. The germline CDR1 and CDR2 sequences are SGDLS and YYNGEE. CDR3 sequence (DNA): TGTGCCAGCAGCGTAGCTACAGAGGGCATTAGGGAGCTGTTTTTT. Translated, it gives CASSVATEGIRELFF.

This clone appeared a few times. The rearrangement links TRBV28 to TRBJ2-1; TRBD2 agrees at 13 bases. Germline assignment: CDR1 MDHEN and CDR2 SYDVKM. This CDR3 is built from 16 residues. After removal of 6 bases from V and 2 bases from J, the junction contained 4 bases not matched to a gene. CDR3 DNA sequence: TGTGCCAGCAGCCGGGGACTAGCGGGAACCTACAATGAGCAGTTCTTC. Residues: CASSRGLAGTYNEQFF.

The chain recombines TRBV4-3 with TRBJ2-6; possibly TRBD1 for D (5 bases). CDR3 length equals 17 residues. Looked up from germline, CDR1 is LGHNA and CDR2 is YSLEER. The germline V and J ends were trimmed by 1 base and 0 bases, with 10 bases remaining between them. The CDR3 DNA sequence: TGCGCCAGCAGCCAAGGTCAGGGTGGCTCTGGGGCCAACGTCCTGACTTTC. Protein sequence: CASSQGQGGSGANVLTF.

The chain employs TRBV6-5 and TRBJ2-2; a weak D match, TRBD1 (5 bases). The V gene's germline CDR1 is MNHEY and CDR2 SVGAGI. V was trimmed by 6 bases and J by 5 bases, leaving 10 bases between them. The CDR3 sequence is 13 residues long. The DNA of the CDR3 is TGTGCCAGCAGCCAGGGATTAACCGGGGAGCTGTTTTTT. Protein product: CASSQGLTGELFF.

The V gene is TRBV6-2 or TRBV6-3, the J gene TRBJ2-7, with D possibly TRBD1 on 6 matching bases. Between the trimmed V and J ends, which lost 4 bases and 7 bases, there was a span of 14 bases. Germline assignment: CDR1 MNHEY and CDR2 SVGEGT. The CDR3 is made up of 13 amino acids. The CDR3 region is CASSSTGRREQYF. As DNA, the CDR3 is TGTGCCAGCAGTTCGACAGGTCGGAGGGAGCAGTACTTC.

The chain joins TRBV19 to TRBJ2-5, with a weak D call TRBD1 (6 bases). Looked up from germline, CDR1 is LNHDA and CDR2 is SQIVND (reference sequence). There are 13 residues in the CDR3. V gave up 10 bases and J gave up 1 base, with 13 bases separating them. This CDR3 is CATRRQVQETQYF. As DNA, the CDR3 is TGTGCCACCCGTCGACAGGTCCAAGAGACCCAGTACTTC.

The chain employs TRBV15 and TRBJ2-3; 14 bases align to TRBD2. After removal of 6 bases from V and 1 base from J, the junction contained 9 bases not matched to a gene. Germline CDR1 and CDR2: LNHNV and YYDKDF (reference sequence). The CDR3 loop spans 18 amino acids. This chain's CDR3 is CATSQGLAGAGGTDTQYF. The CDR3, as DNA: TGTGCCACCAGTCAGGGACTAGCGGGAGCGGGTGGCACAGATACGCAGTATTTT.

The chain is built from TRBV10-3 and TRBJ2-1, with 9 nucleotides matching TRBD2. The CDR3 spans 13 residues. With 10 bases clipped from V and 4 bases from J, the junction kept 5 bases outside the gene matches. Germline CDR1 ENHRY, CDR2 SYGVKD. The CDR3 coding sequence is TGTGCCACCGGGACTAGCCTATACAATGAGCAGTTCTTC. The encoded protein is CATGTSLYNEQFF.

This chain links TRBV5-1 with TRBJ2-3; 10 bases are shared with TRBD1. The trim removed 4 bases at V and 4 bases at J, leaving 3 bases unmatched. Germline assignment: CDR1 SGHRS and CDR2 YFSETQ. The CDR3 runs to 14 residues. CDR3 loop: CASSPGQGPDTQYF. CDR3 nucleotide sequence: TGCGCCAGCAGCCCGGGACAGGGGCCAGATACGCAGTATTTT. The variable domain in full, completed from reference TRBV5-1 and TRBJ2-3, reads KAGVTQTPRYLIKTRGQQVTLSCSPISGHRSVSWYQQTPGQGLQFLFEYFSETQRNKGNFPGRFSGRQFSNSRSEMNVSTLELGDSALYLCASSPGQGPDTQYFGPGTRLTVL.

This clone was seen just once. The CDR3 protein is CASRRTYEQFF. The CDR3, as DNA: TGTGCCAGCAGGAGGACTTATGAGCAGTTCTTC. This rearrangement joins TRBV12-3 or TRBV12-4 to TRBJ2-1, with D perhaps matching TRBD2 (5 bases). V lost 6 bases, J lost 8 bases, and 8 bases lay in between. This CDR3 has 11 amino acids.

This sequence joins TRBV9 and TRBJ2-5, with 7 bases fitting TRBD1. J was trimmed by 3 bases and V by 4 bases; bases with no gene match: 6. The CDR3 length is 14 residues. Germline V CDR1 and CDR2: SGDLS, YYNGEE. CDR3 in amino acids: CASSSRTGEETQYF. The DNA of the CDR3 is TGTGCCAGCAGCTCCCGGACAGGAGAAGAGACCCAGTACTTC. The full variable domain, with the rest looked up from reference TRBV9 and TRBJ2-5, is DSGVTQTPKHLITATGQRVTLRCSPRSGDLSVYWYQQSLDQGLQFLIQYYNGEERAKGNILERFSAQQFPDLHSELNLSSLELGDSALYFCASSSRTGEETQYFGPGTRLLVL.

The chain combines TRBV5-1 with TRBJ2-2; 7 bases align to TRBD1. The germline V gene has CDR1 SGHRS and CDR2 YFSETQ. V shed 2 bases, J shed 5 bases, and the junction held 6 bases outside the gene matches. This CDR3 is built from 15 residues. The CDR3: CASSFLTGQTGELFF. In DNA, the CDR3 is TGCGCCAGCAGCTTCTTGACAGGGCAAACCGGGGAGCTGTTTTTT. Complete variable domain (other parts from reference TRBV5-1 and TRBJ2-2): KAGVTQTPRYLIKTRGQQVTLSCSPISGHRSVSWYQQTPGQGLQFLFEYFSETQRNKGNFPGRFSGRQFSNSRSEMNVSTLELGDSALYLCASSFLTGQTGELFFGEGSRLTVL.

The V call is TRBV27, the J call TRBJ2-7; D gene uncertain. This CDR3 contains 11 residues. V was shortened by 10 bases and J by 1 base, with 8 bases between the two germline ends. Germline values: CDR1 MNHEY, CDR2 SMNVEV (reference sequence). The CDR3 sequence: CAIGRSYEQYF. CDR3 coding DNA: TGTGCCATTGGCCGTTCCTACGAGCAGTACTTC.

CDR3 nucleotide sequence: TGTGCCAGCAGCGCTGCCTGGACAGGCGGACTAAATTCACCCCTCCACTTT. It codes for CASSAAWTGGLNSPLHF. The J gene is TRBJ1-6, the V gene TRBV9; TRBD1 aligns across 7 bases. V gave up 3 bases and J gave up 7 bases; unmatched junction bases: 13. Germline values: CDR1 SGDLS, CDR2 YYNGEE. The CDR3 is made up of 17 amino acids.

This chain connects TRBV15 to TRBJ2-3; TRBD2 matches 7 bases. The junction had 8 bases not matched to a gene; V was cut back by 5 bases and J by 3 bases. This CDR3 is built from 15 residues. Germline-derived CDR1 and CDR2 are LNHNV and YYDKDF (reference sequence). The DNA of the CDR3 is TGTGCCACCAGCGGCGGGGGTAGCAGGACAGATACGCAGTATTTT. The encoded protein is CATSGGGSRTDTQYF.

This chain links TRBV5-6 with TRBJ1-1; unclear D gene. From germline, CDR1 is SGHDT and CDR2 YYEEEE. With 2 bases removed from V and 10 bases from J, the gap between germline ends came to 18 bases. CDR3 length: 14 residues. The CDR3 DNA sequence: TGTGCCAGCAGCTTTATCACCTCGGGGTCGGTAGCTTTCTTT. It yields the protein CASSFITSGSVAFF.

V and J are TRBV15 and TRBJ1-1, with D hard to call. Germline V gene lookup returns CDR1 LNHNV and CDR2 YYDKDF (reference sequence). CDR3 length equals 16 residues. V dropped 0 bases and J dropped 2 bases, with 13 bases sitting between them. The CDR3 sequence: CATSRDGSRRNTEAFF. The CDR3 DNA reads as TGTGCCACCAGCAGAGATGGTAGCCGGCGAAACACTGAAGCTTTCTTT.

The genes are TRBV11-2 and TRBJ2-3, with 8 bases identical to TRBD2. The length of the CDR3 is 15 residues. Looked up from germline, CDR1 is SGHAT and CDR2 is FQNNGV. V shed 3 bases and J 2 bases; nucleotides not matched to a gene: 4. CDR3 in DNA: TGTGCCAGCAGCTTGTACGGGAGGGCCACAGATACGCAGTATTTT. Residues: CASSLYGRATDTQYF.

The chain carries TRBV6-2 or TRBV6-3 and TRBJ1-4, with D possibly matching TRBD1 (6 bases). CDR3 length: 14 amino acids. From germline, CDR1 is MNHEY and CDR2 SVGEGT. Trimming took off 6 bases at V and 2 bases at J, with 10 bases between the two ends. The CDR3 DNA is TGTGCCAGCAGCGGGGGCGCGACTAATGAAAAACTGTTTTTT. Its translation is CASSGGATNEKLFF.

V and J are TRBV6-5 and TRBJ2-1; D remains unclear. CDR1 and CDR2 (germline): MNHEY, SVGAGI. The CDR3 contains 14 residues. The V end was cut by 0 bases, the J end by 9 bases, with 12 bases between. The CDR3 bases are TGTGCCAGCAGTTACTCGACCGAGGCCCTTGAGCAGTTCTTC. It encodes CASSYSTEALEQFF.

CDR3 in amino acids: CASRLLAGPGGELFF. In nucleotides, the CDR3 is TGTGCCAGCCGCCTGCTAGCGGGCCCTGGGGGGGAGCTGTTTTTT. The J gene is TRBJ2-2, the V gene TRBV7-2; 8 bases agree with TRBD2. V was clipped by 8 bases and J by 8 bases; unmatched bases: 13. The CDR3 runs to 15 residues. Germline V gene sequence: CDR1 SGHTA, CDR2 FQGNSA. Full variable domain (outside the CDR3, taken from reference TRBV7-2 and TRBJ2-2): GAGVSQSPSNKVTEKGKDVELRCDPISGHTALYWYRQSLGQGLEFLIYFQGNSAPDKSGLPSDRFSAERTGGSVSTLTIQRTQQEDSAVYLCASRLLAGPGGELFFGEGSRLTVL.

V and J are TRBV6-5 and TRBJ2-1, with TRBD1 matching over 11 bases. The CDR3 runs to 15 residues. Germline CDR1 MNHEY, CDR2 SVGAGI. V trimming: 5 bases; J trimming: 7 bases; junction bases outside the gene matches: 7. For the CDR3, the DNA is TGTGCCAGCAGTAGGACAGGGGGCCTGGGAAATGAGCAGTTCTTC. It encodes CASSRTGGLGNEQFF.

The chain links TRBV11-1 to TRBJ2-3; weak D call: TRBD2 (5 bases). This CDR3 has 16 amino acids. Per the germline V gene, CDR1 is SGHAT and CDR2 is FQDESV (reference sequence). V was pared by 1 base and J by 2 bases, with 13 bases between. The chain's CDR3 is CASSLGGFHNTDTQYF. The CDR3 DNA reads TGTGCCAGCAGCTTAGGCGGGTTCCATAACACAGATACGCAGTATTTT.

This clone has only one observation. This chain links TRBV15 with TRBJ1-2; D is unresolved. With 2 bases removed from V and 6 bases from J, the gap between germline ends came to 13 bases. Germline V gives CDR1 LNHNV, CDR2 YYDKDF (reference sequence). This CDR3 has 14 residues. The DNA for the CDR3 is TGTGCCACCAGCAGATTATCTATCCCTCATGGCTACACCTTC. It yields the protein CATSRLSIPHGYTF. The full variable domain, completed using reference TRBV15 and TRBJ1-2, is DAMVIQNPRYQVTQFGKPVTLSCSQTLNHNVMYWYQQKSSQAPKLLFHYYDKDFNNEADTPDNFQSRRPNTSFCFLDIRSPGLGDTAMYLCATSRLSIPHGYTFGSGTRLTVV.

The genes are TRBV3-1 (or the pseudogene TRBV3-2) and TRBJ2-6, with a possible D match to TRBD1 (5 bases). Germline V gene data show CDR1 as LGHDT and CDR2 as YNNKEL (reference sequence). The ends were cut back, 0 bases at V and 1 base at J, with 13 bases in the middle. This CDR3 contains 18 residues. DNA of the CDR3: TGTGCCAGCAGCCAAGAAGGCTGGGCAGGGTCTGGGGCCAACGTCCTGACTTTC. Translation gives CASSQEGWAGSGANVLTF.

The chain couples TRBV2 to TRBJ2-7; 8 bases line up with TRBD2. Germline assignment: CDR1 SNHLY and CDR2 FYNNEI. The V segment lost 3 bases and the J segment 3 bases; nucleotides outside the gene matches: 4. The CDR3 covers 14 residues. CDR3 protein: CASSDGGARYEQYF. CDR3 DNA sequence: TGTGCCAGCAGTGACGGGGGGGCCCGCTACGAGCAGTACTTC.